Sequencing of this TCR beta chain was carried out in a study of T cell changes during pregnancy in multiple sclerosis. Trimming left V 6 bases short and J 7 bases short, with 13 bases between. Germline V gene data show CDR1 as SNHLY and CDR2 as FYNNEI. This CDR3 region has 14 residues. Clones were read by immunoSEQ multiplex PCR, and TCRdb kept only the in-frame ones, dropping some. The data contain tens of thousands of clones, roughly nine tenths of them singletons. This clone was seen a handful of times. Source: CD4+ T cells from peripheral blood mononuclear cells, taken before pregnancy. This rearrangement joins TRBV2 to TRBJ1-6, with a tentative D call TRBD1 (6 bases). The TCR comes from a female donor with multiple sclerosis, enrolled in a pregnancy study. CDR3 nucleotide sequence: TGTGCCAGCAGGGACAGTGGGGGCAATTCACCCCTCCACTTT. Amino acids: CASRDSGGNSPLHF.